Below, one T cell receptor (beta chain) is given with its context. What it binds is unknown. The sample belongs to a study of cytomegalovirus exposure and HLA in healthy donors. Study information: Genetic ancestry analysis placed under 90% of the approximately 390 donors that were genotyped in the Caucasian-associated cluster. Study findings and constraints: The majority of TCR sequences were rare, yet some public TCRs appeared in many donors. In vitro data verified three CMV-associated chains as specific for CMV antigens. In an earlier analysis, most TCR beta V segments were productive about 87% or about 30% of the time.

The germline gives CDR1 SGHRS, CDR2 YFSETQ. This CDR3 comprises 14 residues. J gave up 3 bases and V 4 bases, and 5 bases lay outside the gene matches. Both 60 Vbeta primers and 13 Jbeta primers went into the PCR. Here immunoSEQ multiplex PCR was the method, and the copy in TCRdb shows in-frame clones only, minus some. The sample has under 130,000 clones, around 80% seen once. This sequence was found in a woman younger than 35 in good health and CMV-seropositive. The sequenced sample consisted of PBMCs. J is TRBJ1-1 and V is TRBV5-1; 8 positions match TRBD1. In DNA form, the CDR3 reads TGCGCCAGCAGCCGTCAGGGGGCATACACTGAAGCTTTCTTT. Protein sequence: CASSRQGAYTEAFF.